The 9 T cell receptor beta chains below were found in one sample sequenced in a study of T cell repertoires in cytomegalovirus infection. TCRdb fed the reads into MiXCR, producing one record per CDR3 protein. The sample has 900,000 to 950,000 distinct CDR3 sequences, around a third seen once; the top ten hold over 12%. Antigen specificity for these receptors is unknown. This sample comprised cultured CD8+ T cells from PBMCs, obtained from culture after CMV antigen stimulation. These receptors originate from a human donor in good health (CMV status not recorded). Some clones in this sample may be carry-over from other donors' samples.

This clonotype was seen more than once but under ten times. The V and J genes are TRBV11-3 and TRBJ2-7; unclear D gene. V lost 1 base, J lost 5 bases, and 9 bases lay in between. CDR3 length: 13 residues. The germline CDR1 and CDR2 sequences are SGHNT and YENEEA. CDR3 region: CASSLGDKNEQYF. The DNA for the CDR3 is TGTGCCAGCAGCTTAGGGGATAAAAACGAGCAGTACTTC.

Only a few counts were recorded for this clonotype. The chain employs TRBV7-9 and TRBJ2-2; no definite D call. CDR3 length: 14 amino acids. Germline-derived CDR1 and CDR2 are SEHNR and FQNEAQ (reference sequence). V gave up 1 base and J gave up 5 bases, with 8 bases separating them. The CDR3 nucleotides are TGTGCCAGCAGCTTAGTCGGACGAACCGGGGAGCTGTTTTTT. As protein: CASSLVGRTGELFF. The complete variable domain, with remaining parts taken from reference TRBV7-9 and TRBJ2-2, reads DTGVSQNPRHKITKRGQNVTFRCDPISEHNRLYWYRQTLGQGPEFLTYFQNEAQLEKSRLLSDRFSAERPKGSFSTLEIQRTEQGDSAMYLCASSLVGRTGELFFGEGSRLTVL.

This clonotype was observed a few times. The CDR3: CASSISGGLEQYF. The CDR3 DNA is TGTGCCAGCAGCATTAGCGGGGGTTTAGAGCAGTACTTC. The chain joins TRBV14 to TRBJ2-7; 9 nucleotides align to TRBD2. V shed 5 bases, J shed 7 bases, and the junction held 6 bases outside the gene matches. This CDR3 comprises 13 residues. Germline values: CDR1 SGHDN, CDR2 FVKESK.

This clonotype was detected only a few times. V is TRBV27 and J is TRBJ1-2; 8 bases fit TRBD1. After removal of 3 bases from V and 8 bases from J, the junction contained 5 bases not matched to a gene. This CDR3 spans 13 amino acids. The V gene's germline CDR1 is MNHEY and CDR2 SMNVEV (reference sequence). The CDR3 loop is CASSFPGGEGYTF. The CDR3 DNA reads as TGTGCCAGCAGTTTTCCAGGGGGCGAGGGCTACACCTTC.

The CDR3 sequence: CASSSTTGYYGETQYF. The CDR3 coding sequence is TGTGCCAGCAGCTCGACGACAGGGTATTATGGAGAGACCCAGTACTTC. The V gene is TRBV7-9, the J gene TRBJ2-5, with TRBD1 matching over 7 bases. The CDR3 spans 16 residues. Germline V lookup: CDR1 SEHNR, CDR2 FQNEAQ (reference sequence). V lost 4 bases, J lost 4 bases, and 12 bases stayed unmatched.

In regard to this clonotype: This may be a read error, as it is one base from a much larger clone. The gene calls are TRBV7-6 and TRBJ2-6, with D possibly matching TRBD1 (5 bases). Germline V gene sequence: CDR1 SGHVS, CDR2 FNYEAQ. This CDR3 has 16 amino acids. CDR3 loop: CASSLSSVSGANVMTF. CDR3 in DNA: TGTGCCAGCAGCTTATCGTCGGTCTCTGGGGCCAACGTCATGACTTTC.

The chain recombines TRBV14 with TRBJ2-5, with TRBD2 as a possible D gene (5 bases). Between the trimmed V and J ends, which lost 0 bases and 3 bases, there was a span of 20 bases. The CDR3 has 18 amino acids. Germline CDR1 SGHDN, CDR2 FVKESK. The CDR3 reads CASSQEYVIMRRKETQYF. The CDR3 DNA sequence: TGTGCCAGCAGCCAAGAGTATGTCATAATGAGGAGGAAAGAGACCCAGTACTTC.

This clonotype was counted at least ten times. The chain joins TRBV7-3 to TRBJ2-2; D remains unclear. The V gene lost 5 bases and the J gene lost 1 base, with 8 bases spanning the gap. The germline V gene encodes CDR1 SGHTA and CDR2 FQGTGA. This CDR3 contains 14 residues. Here the CDR3 reads CASSPYMNTGELFF. The CDR3 DNA reads as TGTGCCAGCAGCCCGTATATGAACACCGGGGAGCTGTTTTTT.

About this clonotype: Possible read error: a much larger clone is one base away. This sequence joins TRBV6-5 and TRBJ1-1; a weak D match, TRBD1 (5 bases). Germline loops: CDR1 MNHEY, CDR2 SVGAGI. The CDR3 is made up of 15 amino acids. CDR3 protein: CANSFIGAGHTEAFF. The CDR3 coding sequence is TGTGCCAACAGTTTTATAGGGGCCGGGCACACTGAAGCTTTCTTT.